The 30 T cell receptor beta chains below were found in one sample sequenced in a study of T-cell reconstitution after alpha-beta-depleted transplantation in children. The TCRbeta library was prepared with unique molecular identifiers. Each CDR3 protein gets one entry after TCRdb re-called the PCR reads with MiXCR. The table lists about 1,000,000 distinct CDR3 sequences, less than 30% of them singletons. The sample here was PBMCs, mostly from graft donor cells, taken 360 days after TCRalphabeta/CD19-depleted stem cell transplant. Receptors originate from a boy in the first two years of life who had a stem cell transplant for SCID, so the T cells may come from the graft donor.

The CDR3 spells CASSGLAGYFYYNEQFF. The CDR3 region has the DNA TGTGCCAGCAGTGGCCTAGCGGGGTATTTCTATTACAATGAGCAGTTCTTC. The rearrangement uses TRBV27 and TRBJ2-1, with TRBD2 identical over 9 bases. This CDR3 spans 17 amino acids. The V and J ends lost 5 bases and 4 bases, in that order; junction bases with no gene match: 12. Germline CDR1 is MNHEY and CDR2 is SMNVEV (reference sequence).

This chain uses TRBV5-1 with TRBJ2-7, with 14 bases fitting TRBD2. CDR1 SGHRS and CDR2 YFSETQ come from the germline V gene. CDR3 length equals 16 residues. J gave up 4 bases and V 3 bases, and 6 bases lay outside the gene matches. This chain's CDR3 is CASSSGLAGDGYEQYF. DNA of the CDR3: TGCGCCAGCAGCTCGGGACTAGCGGGGGATGGGTACGAGCAGTACTTC.

The chain is built from TRBV6-1 and TRBJ2-1; 9 bases agree with TRBD1. Losses at the gene ends were 7 bases for V and 6 bases for J; bases not matched to a gene: 10. The germline CDR1 and CDR2 sequences are MNHNS and SASEGT. The CDR3 consists of 15 residues. CDR3 protein: CASKLDRGTVNEQFF. CDR3 DNA: TGTGCCAGCAAATTAGACAGGGGGACTGTCAATGAGCAGTTCTTC.

This clonotype has just a few counts. The chain is built from TRBV13 and TRBJ2-3; 11 bases line up with TRBD1. CDR1 is PRHDT, CDR2 FYEKMQ, per germline (reference sequence). The CDR3 loop spans 14 amino acids. With 8 bases clipped from V and 9 bases from J, the junction kept 10 bases outside the gene matches. In nucleotides, the CDR3 is TGTGCCAGCCGGACAGGGGGCCAGTCGGGGACGCAGTATTTT. It translates to CASRTGGQSGTQYF.

This clonotype has more than one count but fewer than ten. The chain uses TRBV24-1 and TRBJ2-3, with 9 bases fitting TRBD2. V shed 1 base, J shed 6 bases, and the junction held 7 bases outside the gene matches. The CDR3 contains 16 residues. In germline, CDR1 is KGHDR, CDR2 SFDVKD. The CDR3 nucleotides read TGTGCCACCAGTGATTTCGGAGCGGGGGGCCGGGATACGCAGTATTTT. It yields the protein CATSDFGAGGRDTQYF.

V and J are TRBV9 and TRBJ2-3, with 7 bases aligning to TRBD2. The trim removed 6 bases at V and 3 bases at J, leaving 13 bases unmatched. The CDR3 extends over 16 amino acids. Germline V CDR1 and CDR2: SGDLS, YYNGEE. The CDR3 reads CASTSPGGEGTDTQYF. The CDR3 coding sequence is TGTGCCAGCACGTCCCCGGGGGGAGAGGGGACAGATACGCAGTATTTT.

This chain uses TRBV24-1 with TRBJ2-3; D is perhaps TRBD2 (5 bases). CDR3 length equals 15 residues. Deletions cut 0 bases from V and 5 bases from J, with 11 bases between. Germline V gene lookup returns CDR1 KGHDR and CDR2 SFDVKD. CDR3 residues: CATSDLRYGGDTQYF. The CDR3 bases are TGTGCCACCAGTGATTTGCGCTACGGAGGAGATACGCAGTATTTT.

This clonotype was counted between two and nine times. The rearrangement joins TRBV20-1 to TRBJ2-1, with D possibly TRBD2 on 6 matching bases. V was cut by 6 bases and J by 5 bases, with 11 bases left in between. This CDR3 has 12 residues. The germline V gene encodes CDR1 DFQATT and CDR2 SNEGSKA (reference sequence). The CDR3 sequence: CSAEKRDNEQFF. The CDR3 region has the DNA TGCAGTGCCGAGAAGCGGGACAATGAGCAGTTCTTC.

This clonotype was seen a single time. The CDR3 nucleotides read TGTGCCAGCAGTTACCAGTGGAATCAGCCCCAGCATTTT. It is translated as CASSYQWNQPQHF. V gene TRBV6-2 or TRBV6-3 combines with J gene TRBJ1-5, with D unclear. Trimming removed 2 bases at V and 4 bases at J, with 6 bases between. Germline CDR1 reads MNHEY; CDR2 reads SVGEGT. The CDR3 has 13 amino acids.

This clonotype was detected a few times. The rearrangement links TRBV21-1 to TRBJ2-7; TRBD2 is the table's D call and was not checked against the DNA. TRBV21-1 is recorded as a pseudogene. The CDR3 covers 17 residues. This CDR3 reads CASSKSAGRAAWYEQYF. CDR3 sequence (DNA): TGTGCCAGCAGCAAATCTGCAGGGAGGGCCGCTTGGTACGAGCAGTACTTC.

The chain links TRBV20-1 to TRBJ1-1; possible D gene TRBD1, 5 bases. V lost 3 bases, J lost 4 bases, and 12 bases lay in between. CDR1 and CDR2 from the germline V gene are DFQATT and SNEGSKA (reference sequence). This CDR3 has 13 residues. CDR3 nucleotides: TGCAGTGCTAGGGGACCTACCAGCACTGAAGCTTTCTTT. The encoded protein is CSARGPTSTEAFF.

This clonotype occurred many times. The chain carries TRBV9 and TRBJ2-2; the D is unclear. V was trimmed by 4 bases and J by 2 bases, leaving 9 bases between them. The CDR3 runs 14 residues. Germline V gene data show CDR1 as SGDLS and CDR2 as YYNGEE. CDR3 sequence (DNA): TGTGCCAGCAGCAAGGGCCTTAACACCGGGGAGCTGTTTTTT. Protein product: CASSKGLNTGELFF.

This sequence joins TRBV29-1 and TRBJ2-1; D not certain. Trimming cost V 6 bases and J 3 bases, with 6 bases left between them. Germline V CDR1 and CDR2: SQVTM, ANQGSEA. The CDR3 loop spans 11 amino acids. DNA for the CDR3: TGCAGCGTGGTGGACTACAATGAGCAGTTCTTC. It is translated as CSVVDYNEQFF.

In this sample, this clonotype turned up a few times. This chain links TRBV20-1 with TRBJ2-3; 8 bases are a match to TRBD2. Per the germline V gene, CDR1 is DFQATT and CDR2 is SNEGSKA (reference sequence). The V and J ends lost 3 bases and 2 bases, in that order; junction bases with no gene match: 7. CDR3 length equals 15 residues. Here the CDR3 reads CSASDSGAFTDTQYF. The DNA for the CDR3 is TGCAGTGCTAGCGATAGCGGGGCCTTCACAGATACGCAGTATTTT.

This clonotype was observed many times. This chain uses TRBV12-3 or TRBV12-4 with TRBJ1-5; D not certain. This CDR3 has 15 residues. The V gene lost 2 bases and the J gene lost 0 bases, with 8 bases spanning the gap. The CDR3, as DNA: TGTGCCAGCAGTTTAAAAGGCGGTAGCAATCAGCCCCAGCATTTT. It specifies CASSLKGGSNQPQHF.

This clonotype turned up a few times. V and J are TRBV29-1 and TRBJ2-1, with TRBD2 matching over 7 bases. With 2 bases clipped from V and 6 bases from J, the junction kept 7 bases outside the gene matches. The germline gives CDR1 SQVTM, CDR2 ANQGSEA. The CDR3 contains 14 residues. In nucleotides, the CDR3 is TGCAGCGTTGAATCAGGACTAGGCCTCAATGAGCAGTTCTTC. Amino acid sequence: CSVESGLGLNEQFF.

The sample holds a few counts of this clonotype. This sequence joins TRBV7-6 and TRBJ2-7; TRBD2 might be the D (7 bases). The V gene lost 1 base and the J gene lost 2 bases, with 12 bases spanning the gap. The germline gives CDR1 SGHVS, CDR2 FNYEAQ. The CDR3 runs 15 residues. The CDR3 is CASSLEPGGTYEQYF. Here the CDR3 DNA reads TGTGCCAGCAGCTTAGAACCGGGGGGCACCTACGAGCAGTACTTC.

This sequence joins TRBV5-1 and TRBJ1-1; perhaps TRBD1 as D (5 bases). V lost 0 bases, J lost 1 base, and 10 bases lay in between. The CDR3 loop spans 15 amino acids. CDR1 is SGHRS, CDR2 YFSETQ, per germline. CDR3 DNA sequence: TGCGCCAGCAGCTTGGGGGGACGGTCGAACACTGAAGCTTTCTTT. This codes for CASSLGGRSNTEAFF.

The chain combines TRBV3-1 with TRBJ1-5; TRBD1 might be the D (5 bases). V was trimmed by 1 base and J by 6 bases, leaving 7 bases between them. From germline, CDR1 is LGHDT and CDR2 YNNKEL (reference sequence). This CDR3 has 13 amino acids. The CDR3 nucleotides are TGTGCCAGCAGCCAAGCAGGGAGTCAGCCCCAGCATTTT. This gives the protein CASSQAGSQPQHF.

The V call is TRBV20-1, the J call TRBJ2-2; D may match TRBD1 or TRBD2 (5 bases each). Germline CDR1 and CDR2: DFQATT and SNEGSKA (reference sequence). V was clipped by 0 bases and J by 7 bases, with 24 bases between them. The CDR3 spans 18 residues. CDR3 sequence reads: CSARDPGADSLWGGELFF. In nucleotides, the CDR3 is TGCAGTGCTAGAGACCCCGGGGCGGACTCCTTATGGGGCGGGGAGCTGTTTTTT.

The gene calls are TRBV9 and TRBJ1-6, with D unresolved. The CDR3 consists of 13 residues. Looked up from germline, CDR1 is SGDLS and CDR2 is YYNGEE. V was shortened by 4 bases and J by 12 bases, with 14 bases between the two germline ends. Written as DNA, the CDR3 is TGTGCCAGCAGCCGTTCCCTCAACGGACCCCTCCACTTT. Translation: CASSRSLNGPLHF.

V and J are TRBV7-8 and TRBJ1-5, with D possibly TRBD1 on 6 matching bases. V was trimmed by 1 base and J by 1 base, leaving 14 bases between them. The CDR3 is 17 amino acids. The germline V gene has CDR1 SGHVS and CDR2 FQNEAQ. The CDR3: CASSLGRGAGSNQPQHF. The CDR3 DNA reads as TGTGCCAGCAGCTTAGGCCGGGGGGCGGGGAGCAATCAGCCCCAGCATTTT.

This clonotype turned up a few times. V gene TRBV5-1 combines with J gene TRBJ2-7; 7 bases line up with TRBD1. The germline CDR1 and CDR2 sequences are SGHRS and YFSETQ. Losses at the gene ends were 1 base for V and 1 base for J; bases not matched to a gene: 8. This CDR3 spans 16 amino acids. The CDR3 protein is CASSLTTGVGSYEQYF. DNA of the CDR3: TGCGCCAGCAGCTTGACCACAGGGGTAGGTTCCTACGAGCAGTACTTC.

This clonotype appeared a few times. V is TRBV28 and J is TRBJ1-2, with a tentative D call TRBD1 (6 bases). The CDR3 has 14 amino acids. Per the germline V gene, CDR1 is MDHEN and CDR2 is SYDVKM. V was pared by 4 bases and J by 6 bases, with 15 bases between. The CDR3 DNA reads TGTGCCAGCAGTTCAAACAGGGTTCGGAATGGCTACACCTTC. This encodes CASSSNRVRNGYTF.

V is TRBV6-2 or TRBV6-3 and J is TRBJ2-7; D is perhaps TRBD1 or TRBD2 (6 bases each). V gave up 2 bases and J gave up 3 bases, with 23 bases separating them. Germline values: CDR1 MNHEY, CDR2 SVGEGT. The CDR3 covers 18 residues. In DNA form, the CDR3 reads TGTGCCAGCAGTTACAAACCAGGGGACCCAACTAGCTACTACGAGCAGTACTTC. Its protein is CASSYKPGDPTSYYEQYF.

The chain couples TRBV12-3 or TRBV12-4 to TRBJ2-7; a weak D match, TRBD2 (5 bases). V shed 8 bases and J shed 7 bases, with 9 bases lying between them. There are 10 residues in the CDR3. The CDR3 sequence: CASGRGEQYF. The CDR3 DNA follows: TGTGCCAGCGGCCGGGGTGAGCAGTACTTC.

Only one count was recorded for this clonotype. J is TRBJ1-5 and V is TRBV20-1; D possibly corresponds to TRBD1 (6 bases). The CDR3 contains 13 residues. V gave up 1 base and J gave up 6 bases, with 10 bases separating them. The germline V gene has CDR1 DFQATT and CDR2 SNEGSKA (reference sequence). This CDR3 is CSARASGAQPQHF. The CDR3, as DNA: TGCAGTGCTAGAGCCTCAGGGGCTCAGCCCCAGCATTTT.

This chain joins TRBV6-2 or TRBV6-3 and TRBJ2-7; 7 bases match TRBD2. The germline V gene encodes CDR1 MNHEY and CDR2 SVGEGT. This CDR3 has 15 residues. Trimming cost V 2 bases and J 2 bases; bases outside gene matches: 6. The CDR3 loop reads CASSYGGLKTYEQYF. The CDR3 coding sequence is TGTGCCAGCAGTTACGGGGGACTAAAAACCTACGAGCAGTACTTC.

The chain has TRBV7-2 and TRBJ2-1, with D perhaps TRBD1 (6 bases). The CDR3 covers 16 residues. Germline assignment: CDR1 SGHTA and CDR2 FQGNSA. V shed 8 bases and J shed 0 bases, with 17 bases lying between them. CDR3 protein: CASGTPYRDSYNEQFF. Here the CDR3 DNA reads TGTGCCAGCGGAACCCCCTACAGGGACTCCTACAATGAGCAGTTCTTC.

This clonotype was observed a handful of times. The chain is built from TRBV5-1 and TRBJ1-1; tentative D call: TRBD1 (5 bases). Trimming left V 4 bases short and J 4 bases short, with 14 bases between. CDR3 length: 14 residues. Germline CDR1 reads SGHRS; CDR2 reads YFSETQ. CDR3 in DNA: TGCGCCAGCAGCGAGACGACAGTTTTCACTGAAGCTTTCTTT. Amino acids: CASSETTVFTEAFF.